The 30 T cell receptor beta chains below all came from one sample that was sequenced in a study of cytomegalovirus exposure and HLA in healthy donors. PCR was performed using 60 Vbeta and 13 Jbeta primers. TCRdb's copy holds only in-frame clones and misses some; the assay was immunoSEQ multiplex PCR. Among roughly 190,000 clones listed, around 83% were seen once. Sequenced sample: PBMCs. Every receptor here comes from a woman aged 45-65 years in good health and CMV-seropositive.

The CDR3 is CASSGPGTVWEAFF. CDR3 bases: TGTGCCAGCAGCGGTCCCGGGACAGTTTGGGAGGCTTTCTTT. The V gene is TRBV7-9, the J gene TRBJ1-1, with 7 bases matching TRBD1. Germline trimming cut 5 bases from V and 11 bases from J; bases unmatched to any gene: 14. Germline assignment: CDR1 SEHNR and CDR2 FQNEAQ (reference sequence). This CDR3 spans 14 amino acids.

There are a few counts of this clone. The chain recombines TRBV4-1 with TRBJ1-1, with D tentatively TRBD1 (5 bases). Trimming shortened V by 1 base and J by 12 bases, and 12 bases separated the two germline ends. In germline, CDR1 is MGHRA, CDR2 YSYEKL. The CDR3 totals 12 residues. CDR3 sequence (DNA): TGCGCCAGCAGCCAAGGAACCGGGGGAACTTTCTTT. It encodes CASSQGTGGTFF.

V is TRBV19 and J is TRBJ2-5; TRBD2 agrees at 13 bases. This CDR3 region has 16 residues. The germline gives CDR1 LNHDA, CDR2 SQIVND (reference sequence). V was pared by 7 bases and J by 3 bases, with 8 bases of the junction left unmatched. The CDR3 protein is CASNLGLAGDKETQYF. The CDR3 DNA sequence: TGTGCCAGTAACCTAGGACTAGCGGGGGACAAAGAGACCCAGTACTTC. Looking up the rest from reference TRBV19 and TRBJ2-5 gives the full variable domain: DGGITQSPKYLFRKEGQNVTLSCEQNLNHDAMYWYRQDPGQGLRLIYYSQIVNDFQKGDIAEGYSVSREKKESFPLTVTSAQKNPTAFYLCASNLGLAGDKETQYFGPGTRLLVL.

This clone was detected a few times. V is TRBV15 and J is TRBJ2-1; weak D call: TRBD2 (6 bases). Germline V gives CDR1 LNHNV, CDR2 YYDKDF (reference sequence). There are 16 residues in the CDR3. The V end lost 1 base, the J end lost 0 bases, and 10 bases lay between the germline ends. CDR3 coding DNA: TGTGCCACCAGCAGAGGGGAGGCCGACTCCTACAATGAGCAGTTCTTC. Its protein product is CATSRGEADSYNEQFF.

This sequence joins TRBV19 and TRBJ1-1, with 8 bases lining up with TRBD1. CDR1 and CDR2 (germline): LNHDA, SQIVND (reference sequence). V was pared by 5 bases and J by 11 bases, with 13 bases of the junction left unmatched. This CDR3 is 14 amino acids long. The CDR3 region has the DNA TGTGCCAGTAGTCGGCGGGACAGGACCTCTGGGGCTTTCTTT. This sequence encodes CASSRRDRTSGAFF.

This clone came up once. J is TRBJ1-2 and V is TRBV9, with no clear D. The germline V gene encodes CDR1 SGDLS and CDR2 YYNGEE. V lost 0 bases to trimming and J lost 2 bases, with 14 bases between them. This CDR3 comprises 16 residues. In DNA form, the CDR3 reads TGTGCCAGCAGCGTAGCGGGGAACGGCTTAAACTATGGCTACACCTTC. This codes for CASSVAGNGLNYGYTF.

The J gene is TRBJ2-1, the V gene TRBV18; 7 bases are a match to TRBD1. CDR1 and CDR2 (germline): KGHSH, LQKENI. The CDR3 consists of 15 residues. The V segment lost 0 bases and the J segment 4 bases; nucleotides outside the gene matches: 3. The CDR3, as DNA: TGTGCCAGCTCACCACCGGCAGGGGGATACAATGAGCAGTTCTTC. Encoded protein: CASSPPAGGYNEQFF.

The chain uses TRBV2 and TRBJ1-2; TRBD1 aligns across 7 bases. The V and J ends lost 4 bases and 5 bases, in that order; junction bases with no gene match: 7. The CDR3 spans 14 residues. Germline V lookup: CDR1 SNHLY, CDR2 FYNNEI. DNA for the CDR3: TGTGCCAGCAGTGTACAGGGGTTCCCTTATGGCTACACCTTC. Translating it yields CASSVQGFPYGYTF.

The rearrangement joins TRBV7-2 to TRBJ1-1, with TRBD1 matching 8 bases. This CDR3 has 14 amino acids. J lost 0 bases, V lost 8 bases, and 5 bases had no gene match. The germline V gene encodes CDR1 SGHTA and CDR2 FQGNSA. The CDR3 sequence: CASFRQGMNTEAFF. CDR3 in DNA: TGTGCCAGCTTCCGACAGGGGATGAACACTGAAGCTTTCTTT.

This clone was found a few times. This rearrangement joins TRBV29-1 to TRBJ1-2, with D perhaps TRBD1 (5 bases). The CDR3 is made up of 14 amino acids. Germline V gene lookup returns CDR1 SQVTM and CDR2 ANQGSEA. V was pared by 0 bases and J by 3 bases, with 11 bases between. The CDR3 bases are TGCAGCGTTGAAGATCTAGGGGCCTACTATGGCTACACCTTC. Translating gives CSVEDLGAYYGYTF.

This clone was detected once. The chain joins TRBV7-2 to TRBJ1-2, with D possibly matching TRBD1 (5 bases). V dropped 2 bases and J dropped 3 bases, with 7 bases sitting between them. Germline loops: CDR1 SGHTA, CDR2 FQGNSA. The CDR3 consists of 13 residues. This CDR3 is CASSLSRDYGYTF. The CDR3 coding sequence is TGTGCCAGCAGCTTAAGCAGGGACTATGGCTACACCTTC.

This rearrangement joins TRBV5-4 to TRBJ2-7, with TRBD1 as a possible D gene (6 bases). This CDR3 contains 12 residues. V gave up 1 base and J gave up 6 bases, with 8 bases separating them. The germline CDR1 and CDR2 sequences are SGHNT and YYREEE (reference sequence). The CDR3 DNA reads TGTGCCAGCAGCTTGAAAGGGGGCGAGCAGTACTTC. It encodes CASSLKGGEQYF. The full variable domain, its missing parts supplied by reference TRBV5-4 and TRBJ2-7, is ETGVTQSPTHLIKTRGQQVTLRCSSQSGHNTVSWYQQALGQGPQFIFQYYREEENGRGNFPPRFSGLQFPNYSSELNVNALELDDSALYLCASSLKGGEQYFGPGTRLTVT.

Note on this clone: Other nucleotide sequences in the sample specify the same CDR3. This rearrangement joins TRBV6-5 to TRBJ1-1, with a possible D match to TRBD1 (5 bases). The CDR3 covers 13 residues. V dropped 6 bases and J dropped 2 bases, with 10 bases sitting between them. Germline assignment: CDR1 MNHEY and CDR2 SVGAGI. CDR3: CASSLQGNTEAFF. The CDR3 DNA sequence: TGTGCCAGCAGCCTTCAGGGAAACACTGAAGCTTTCTTT.

DNA of the CDR3: TGCGCCAGCAGCTTTAACAGGGACTATGGCTACACCTTC. This translates into CASSFNRDYGYTF. The chain links TRBV5-1 to TRBJ1-2; a weak D match, TRBD1 (6 bases). The CDR3 runs to 13 residues. V gave up 2 bases and J gave up 3 bases, with 8 bases separating them. The germline CDR1 and CDR2 sequences are SGHRS and YFSETQ.

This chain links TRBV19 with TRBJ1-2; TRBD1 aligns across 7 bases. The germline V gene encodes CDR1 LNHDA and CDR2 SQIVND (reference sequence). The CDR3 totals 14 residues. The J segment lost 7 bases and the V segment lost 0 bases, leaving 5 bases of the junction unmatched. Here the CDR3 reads CASSIDGTARGYTF. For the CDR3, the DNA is TGTGCCAGTAGTATAGATGGGACAGCTCGTGGCTACACCTTC.

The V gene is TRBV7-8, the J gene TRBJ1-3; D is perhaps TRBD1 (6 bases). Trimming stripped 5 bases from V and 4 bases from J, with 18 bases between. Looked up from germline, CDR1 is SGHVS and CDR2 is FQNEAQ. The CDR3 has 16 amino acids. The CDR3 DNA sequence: TGTGCCAGCAGCCAGGACAGCCCGAGAGAGGGAAACACCATATATTTT. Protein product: CASSQDSPREGNTIYF.

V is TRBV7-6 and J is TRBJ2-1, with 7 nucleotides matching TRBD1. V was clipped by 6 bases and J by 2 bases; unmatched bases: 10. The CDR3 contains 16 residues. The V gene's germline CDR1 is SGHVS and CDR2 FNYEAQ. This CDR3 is CASSSRTGTAYNEQFF. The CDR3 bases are TGTGCCAGCAGTTCCCGGACCGGGACAGCCTACAATGAGCAGTTCTTC.

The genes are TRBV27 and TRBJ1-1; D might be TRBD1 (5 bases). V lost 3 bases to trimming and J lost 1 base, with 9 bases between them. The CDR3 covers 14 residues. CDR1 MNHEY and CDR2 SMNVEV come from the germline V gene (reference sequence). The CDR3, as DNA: TGTGCCAGCAGTTTCAGGGCCGCGAACACTGAAGCTTTCTTT. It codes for CASSFRAANTEAFF.

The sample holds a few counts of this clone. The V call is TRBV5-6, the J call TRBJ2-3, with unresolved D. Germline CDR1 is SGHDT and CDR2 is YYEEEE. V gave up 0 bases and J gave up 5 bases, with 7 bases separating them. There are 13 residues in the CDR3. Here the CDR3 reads CASSLGPGDTQYF. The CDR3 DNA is TGTGCCAGCAGCTTGGGGCCGGGAGATACGCAGTATTTT.

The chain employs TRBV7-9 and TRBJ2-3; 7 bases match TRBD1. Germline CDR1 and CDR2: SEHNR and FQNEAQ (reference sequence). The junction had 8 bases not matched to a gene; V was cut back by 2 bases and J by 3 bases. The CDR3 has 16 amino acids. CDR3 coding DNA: TGTGCCAGCAGCTTATTCGGGCAGGGGGTAACAGATACGCAGTATTTT. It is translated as CASSLFGQGVTDTQYF. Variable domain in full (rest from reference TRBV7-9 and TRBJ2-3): DTGVSQNPRHKITKRGQNVTFRCDPISEHNRLYWYRQTLGQGPEFLTYFQNEAQLEKSRLLSDRFSAERPKGSFSTLEIQRTEQGDSAMYLCASSLFGQGVTDTQYFGPGTRLTVL.

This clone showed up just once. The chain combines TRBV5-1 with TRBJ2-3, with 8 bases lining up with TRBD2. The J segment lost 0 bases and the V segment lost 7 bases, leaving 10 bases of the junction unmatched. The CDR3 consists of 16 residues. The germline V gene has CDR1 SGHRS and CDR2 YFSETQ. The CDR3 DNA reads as TGCGCCAGCTCGTCAGGCCGACTAGCGAGCACAGATACGCAGTATTTT. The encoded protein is CASSSGRLASTDTQYF.

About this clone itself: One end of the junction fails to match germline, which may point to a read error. For the CDR3, the DNA is TGTGCCAGCAGCCAAACAGGGGCGGACGAGCAGTGCTTC. It is translated as CASSQTGADEQCF. The chain has TRBV5-5 and TRBJ2-7, with TRBD1 identical over 7 bases. The CDR3 contains 13 residues. CDR1 and CDR2 from the germline V gene are SGHKS and YYEKEE (reference sequence).

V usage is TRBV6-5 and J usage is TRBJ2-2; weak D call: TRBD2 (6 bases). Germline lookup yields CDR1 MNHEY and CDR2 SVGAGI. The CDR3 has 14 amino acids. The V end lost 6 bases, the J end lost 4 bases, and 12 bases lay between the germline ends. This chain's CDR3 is CASRGGPRTGELFF. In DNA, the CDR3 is TGTGCCAGCAGAGGAGGGCCTCGCACCGGGGAGCTGTTTTTT.

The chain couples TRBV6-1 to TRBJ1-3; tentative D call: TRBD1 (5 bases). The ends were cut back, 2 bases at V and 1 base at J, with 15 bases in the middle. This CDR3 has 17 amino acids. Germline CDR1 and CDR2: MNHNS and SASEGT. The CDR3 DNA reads TGTGCCAGCAGTGAACGGGGGACTCACCCATCTGGAAACACCATATATTTT. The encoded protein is CASSERGTHPSGNTIYF.

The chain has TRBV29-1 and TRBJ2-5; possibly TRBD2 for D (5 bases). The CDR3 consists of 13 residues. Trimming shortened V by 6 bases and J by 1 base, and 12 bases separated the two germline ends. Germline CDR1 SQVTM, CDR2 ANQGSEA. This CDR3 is CSVASGSQETQYF. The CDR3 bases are TGCAGCGTCGCCTCGGGATCCCAAGAGACCCAGTACTTC. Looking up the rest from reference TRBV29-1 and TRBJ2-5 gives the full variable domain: SAVISQKPSRDICQRGTSLTIQCQVDSQVTMMFWYRQQPGQSLTLIATANQGSEATYESGFVIDKFPISRPNLTFSTLTVSNMSPEDSSIYLCSVASGSQETQYFGPGTRLLVL.

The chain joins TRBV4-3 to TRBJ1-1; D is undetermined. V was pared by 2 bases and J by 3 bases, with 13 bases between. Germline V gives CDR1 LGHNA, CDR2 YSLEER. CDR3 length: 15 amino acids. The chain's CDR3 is CASSQSSWEDTEAFF. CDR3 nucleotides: TGCGCCAGCAGCCAATCTAGTTGGGAGGACACTGAAGCTTTCTTT.

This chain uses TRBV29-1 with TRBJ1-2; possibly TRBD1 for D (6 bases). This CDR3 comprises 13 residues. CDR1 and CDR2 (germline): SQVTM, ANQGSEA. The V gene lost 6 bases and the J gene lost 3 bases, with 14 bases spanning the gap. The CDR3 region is CSVQEDSDYGYTF. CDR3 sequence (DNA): TGCAGCGTGCAGGAGGACAGCGACTATGGCTACACCTTC.

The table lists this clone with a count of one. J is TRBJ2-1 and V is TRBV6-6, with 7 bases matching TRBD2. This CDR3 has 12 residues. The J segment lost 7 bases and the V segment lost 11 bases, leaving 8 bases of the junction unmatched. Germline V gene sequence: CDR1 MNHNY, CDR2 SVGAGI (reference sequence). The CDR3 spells CACEMGGNEQFF. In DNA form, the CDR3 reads TGTGCCTGCGAAATGGGGGGGAATGAGCAGTTCTTC.

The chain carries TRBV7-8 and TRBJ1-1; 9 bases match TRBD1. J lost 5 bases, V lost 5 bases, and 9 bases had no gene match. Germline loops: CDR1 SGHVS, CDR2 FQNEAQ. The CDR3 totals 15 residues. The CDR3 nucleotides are TGTGCCAGCAGCCCGCGGGACAGGGTGGGAACTGAAGCTTTCTTT. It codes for CASSPRDRVGTEAFF.

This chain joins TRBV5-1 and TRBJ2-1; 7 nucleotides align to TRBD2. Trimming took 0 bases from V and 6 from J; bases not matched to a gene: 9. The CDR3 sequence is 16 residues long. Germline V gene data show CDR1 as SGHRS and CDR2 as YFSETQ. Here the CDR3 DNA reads TGCGCCAGCAGCTTGGATAATCGAGCGGGAATCAATGAGCAGTTCTTC. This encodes CASSLDNRAGINEQFF. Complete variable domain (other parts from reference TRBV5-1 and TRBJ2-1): KAGVTQTPRYLIKTRGQQVTLSCSPISGHRSVSWYQQTPGQGLQFLFEYFSETQRNKGNFPGRFSGRQFSNSRSEMNVSTLELGDSALYLCASSLDNRAGINEQFFGPGTRLTVL.